The 26 T cell receptor beta chains presented below share a single source sample, sequenced in a study of blood T cells in healthy people across ages. Primed by a sample-barcoded 5' primer and a J-beta primer mix, a second PCR proceeded for about 6 to 12 cycles. TCRdb analysed the 5' RACE reads with MiXCR anew, one entry per CDR3 protein. The table has around 1,700,000 distinct CDR3 sequences, about 30% seen once. Sample: blood. The source of these receptors is a woman aged 25 to 45 in good health.

The rearrangement joins TRBV3-1 to TRBJ2-7; TRBD2 matches at 7 bases. Per germline, CDR1 LGHDT and CDR2 YNNKEL (reference sequence). Trimming at V came to 3 bases and at J to 2 bases, leaving 4 bases not matched to a gene. CDR3 length: 14 amino acids. The CDR3 DNA reads TGTGCCAGCAGCCAGTCTAGCGGACCCTACGAGCAGTACTTC. Translating it yields CASSQSSGPYEQYF.

The CDR3 sequence is CASSLDRTNTEAFF. For the CDR3, the DNA is TGTGCCAGCAGCTTAGACAGGACGAACACTGAAGCTTTCTTT. The gene calls are TRBV13 and TRBJ1-1, with D possibly being TRBD1 (5 bases). The V gene lost 1 base and the J gene lost 1 base, with 7 bases spanning the gap. Germline CDR1 and CDR2: PRHDT and FYEKMQ (reference sequence). There are 14 residues in the CDR3.

This clonotype came up a few times. The V call is TRBV15, the J call TRBJ1-2, with 7 bases lining up with TRBD1. The CDR3 is made up of 14 amino acids. V lost 4 bases to trimming and J lost 5 bases; unmatched junction nucleotides: 7. Germline assignment: CDR1 LNHNV and CDR2 YYDKDF (reference sequence). Here the CDR3 reads CATSKTGLLYGYTF. In DNA form, the CDR3 reads TGTGCCACCAGCAAGACAGGGCTTTTGTATGGCTACACCTTC.

This clonotype was seen a few times. The J gene is TRBJ2-1, the V gene TRBV7-6; D is undetermined. From germline, CDR1 is SGHVS and CDR2 FNYEAQ. Trimming removed 5 bases at V and 8 bases at J, with 10 bases between. This CDR3 comprises 12 residues. CDR3 amino acids: CASSTSEYEQFF. CDR3 DNA: TGTGCCAGCAGCACCTCGGAGTATGAGCAGTTCTTC.

This chain uses TRBV30 with TRBJ2-4, with D hard to call. CDR1 and CDR2 from the germline V gene are GTSNPN and SVGIG (reference sequence). The CDR3 sequence is 11 residues long. Trimming took off 1 base at V and 13 bases at J, with 11 bases between the two ends. The CDR3 region has the DNA TGTGCCTGGAGTGGCTACAATGAGCAGTACTTC. Translated, it gives CAWSGYNEQYF.

The J gene is TRBJ2-3, the V gene TRBV10-2; no firm D call. This CDR3 has 15 residues. The V gene's germline CDR1 is WSHSY and CDR2 SAAADI. The V and J ends lost 0 bases and 0 bases respectively, with 7 bases between them. The CDR3 DNA reads as TGCGCCAGCAGTGAGTCTTGGATAAGCACAGATACGCAGTATTTT. It specifies CASSESWISTDTQYF.

The CDR3 sequence: CASSSPGLAGGRETQYF. CDR3 in DNA: TGTGCCAGCAGTTCTCCGGGACTAGCGGGGGGGCGGGAGACCCAGTACTTC. The chain links TRBV12-3 or TRBV12-4 to TRBJ2-5; 16 bases align to TRBD2. The junction had 7 bases not matched to a gene; V was cut back by 4 bases and J by 5 bases. The CDR3 runs 17 residues.

As for this clonotype: Germline and junction disagree at one end, which may indicate a read error. V and J are TRBV20-1 and TRBJ2-7, with TRBD2 matching over 8 bases. The J call is uncertain, as TRBJ2-5 better fits the DNA end. The V gene's germline CDR1 is DFQATT and CDR2 SNEGSKA (reference sequence). The CDR3 is 16 residues long. This CDR3 reads CSAGEAGGADVETQYF. CDR3 sequence (DNA): TGCAGTGCTGGAGAGGCCGGGGGGGCCGACGTGGAGACCCAGTACTTC.

This clonotype was detected ten times or more. J is TRBJ2-1 and V is TRBV20-1, with D perhaps assigned TRBD1 or TRBD2 (5 bases each). V was trimmed by 3 bases and J by 0 bases, leaving 9 bases between them. Germline CDR1 reads DFQATT; CDR2 reads SNEGSKA (reference sequence). The CDR3 has 14 amino acids. CDR3 region: CSASEGSSYNEQFF. The CDR3 nucleotides read TGCAGTGCTAGCGAGGGGAGCTCCTACAATGAGCAGTTCTTC.

Concerning this clonotype: A clone one base away is much larger, so this may be a read error. V and J are TRBV28 and TRBJ1-5; TRBD1 agrees at 9 bases. The germline CDR1 and CDR2 sequences are MDHEN and SYDVKM. This CDR3 comprises 14 residues. CDR3 in amino acids: CVTSTGGSNQPQHF. The CDR3 DNA follows: TGTGTCACCTCAACAGGGGGCTCTAATCAGCCCCAGCATTTT. The full variable domain, rest sourced from reference TRBV28 and TRBJ1-5, is DVKVTQSSRYLVKRTGEKVFLECVQDMDHENMFWYRQDPGLGLRLIYFSYDVKMKEKGDIPEGYSVSREKKERFSLILESASTNQTSMYLCVTSTGGSNQPQHFGDGTRLSIL.

This clonotype was detected only a few times. The J gene is TRBJ2-7, the V gene TRBV10-3, with 7 bases fitting TRBD2. The V and J ends lost 10 bases and 6 bases, in that order; junction bases with no gene match: 12. The CDR3 covers 13 residues. Germline V lookup: CDR1 ENHRY, CDR2 SYGVKD. CDR3 amino acids: CASRDYPGGEQYF. As DNA, the CDR3 is TGTGCCAGCCGGGACTACCCTGGAGGCGAGCAGTACTTC.

V usage is TRBV7-2 and J usage is TRBJ2-5; the D call may be TRBD1 or TRBD2 (5 bases each). Looked up from germline, CDR1 is SGHTA and CDR2 is FQGNSA. With 4 bases removed from V and 4 bases from J, the gap between germline ends came to 13 bases. This CDR3 spans 14 amino acids. The CDR3 loop reads CASSSGDGGETQYF. The CDR3 DNA sequence: TGTGCCAGCAGCTCCGGAGATGGGGGAGAGACCCAGTACTTC.

This rearrangement joins TRBV29-1 to TRBJ2-4; 8 positions agree with TRBD1. The DNA end favors TRBJ2-7, so the J call may be wrong. Germline V gives CDR1 SQVTM, CDR2 ANQGSEA. The CDR3 extends over 15 amino acids. CDR3 coding DNA: TGCAGCGTTGAAATGAGGGGACAGGTTTTTTACGAGCAGTACTTC. It is translated as CSVEMRGQVFYEQYF.

The chain uses TRBV5-5 and TRBJ2-1; 8 bases are a match to TRBD2. This CDR3 is built from 16 residues. V trimming: 1 base; J trimming: 7 bases; junction bases outside the gene matches: 10. The germline CDR1 and CDR2 sequences are SGHKS and YYEKEE (reference sequence). The CDR3 coding sequence is TGTGCCAGCAGCTTGAGTGCCCTAGCGGGCTGGAATGAGCAGTTCTTC. This codes for CASSLSALAGWNEQFF.

This clonotype was counted ten times or more. The chain carries TRBV29-1 and TRBJ1-2; the D is unclear. CDR1 and CDR2 (germline): SQVTM, ANQGSEA. V was cut by 6 bases and J by 0 bases, with 8 bases left in between. The CDR3 covers 12 residues. The CDR3 coding sequence is TGCAGCGTCCATGAGTCTAACTATGGCTACACCTTC. This encodes CSVHESNYGYTF.

The chain carries TRBV20-1 and TRBJ1-3; D call uncertain. The CDR3 covers 14 residues. Per germline, CDR1 DFQATT and CDR2 SNEGSKA (reference sequence). Trimming took 0 bases from V and 8 from J, leaving 14 bases between them. CDR3 loop: CSARDVRTGDTIYF. The CDR3 DNA sequence: TGCAGTGCTAGAGACGTTCGTACGGGAGACACCATATATTTT.

This chain uses TRBV7-2 with TRBJ2-1; maybe TRBD1 (5 bases). From germline, CDR1 is SGHTA and CDR2 FQGNSA. The CDR3 is 13 amino acids. V was trimmed by 3 bases and J by 6 bases, leaving 9 bases between them. The CDR3 region has the DNA TGTGCCAGCAGCTTTGACAGATTCAATGAGCAGTTCTTC. Protein product: CASSFDRFNEQFF.

The chain links TRBV12-3 or TRBV12-4 to TRBJ2-6, with a possible D match to TRBD1 (5 bases). This CDR3 region has 16 residues. V lost 5 bases and J 2 bases, leaving 13 bases between the germline ends. This CDR3 is CASSLSGSPGANVLTF. The CDR3 bases are TGTGCCAGCAGTCTCTCAGGGTCCCCTGGGGCCAACGTCCTGACTTTC.

This clonotype was found a few times. The chain is built from TRBV20-1 and TRBJ2-3, with 13 positions matching TRBD2. Germline trimming cut 3 bases from V and 4 bases from J; bases unmatched to any gene: 7. Germline loops: CDR1 DFQATT, CDR2 SNEGSKA (reference sequence). CDR3 size: 16 residues. CDR3 DNA sequence: TGCAGTGCTAGCCGCGGACTAGCGGGAGCCCCAGATACGCAGTATTTT. Translation gives CSASRGLAGAPDTQYF.

A word on this clonotype: A clone one base away is much larger, so this may be a read error. This chain uses TRBV5-1 with TRBJ2-1, with TRBD2 identical over 7 bases. The CDR3 runs to 15 residues. The germline gives CDR1 SGHRS, CDR2 YFSETQ. CDR3 coding DNA: TGCGTCAGCAGCTTCGGTGGGACTATCGGCAATGAGCAGTTCTTC. Amino acid sequence: CVSSFGGTIGNEQFF.

Concerning this clonotype itself: Germline is not matched at one junction end, which may reflect a read error. The V and J genes are TRBV29-1 and TRBJ2-6; 7 bases align to TRBD1. This CDR3 comprises 14 residues. From germline, CDR1 is SQVTM and CDR2 ANQGSEA. The CDR3 spells CSVDRGIGANVRTF. The DNA for the CDR3 is TGCAGCGTTGACAGGGGGATCGGGGCCAACGTCCGGACTTTC.

This clonotype was counted a few times. The chain has TRBV20-1 and TRBJ1-6; no firm D call. Looked up from germline, CDR1 is DFQATT and CDR2 is SNEGSKA (reference sequence). This CDR3 has 14 amino acids. The germline V and J ends were trimmed by 6 bases and 10 bases, with 19 bases remaining between them. CDR3 nucleotide sequence: TGCAGTGCCCCCTCGGGCCAAAGTAGGTCACCCCTCCACTTT. Its translation is CSAPSGQSRSPLHF.

As concerns this clonotype: Sequence at one end of the junction differs from germline and may be a read error. The V gene is TRBV14, the J gene TRBJ2-1; 9 nucleotides agree with TRBD2. Germline V CDR1 and CDR2: SGHDN, FVKESK. The CDR3 runs to 13 residues. The CDR3, as DNA: TGTGCCAGCCAACTAGCGGGCTACAATGAGCAGTGCTTC. Encoded protein: CASQLAGYNEQCF. The whole variable domain, filled in from reference TRBV14 and TRBJ2-1, reads EAGVTQFPSHSVIEKGQTVTLRCDPISGHDNLYWYRRVMGKEIKFLLHFVKESKQDESGMPNNRFLAERTGGTYSTLKVQPAELEDSGVYFCASQLAGYNEQCFGPGTRLTVL.

This clonotype turned up a few times. V usage is TRBV20-1 and J usage is TRBJ2-1; D is unresolved. Germline CDR1 is DFQATT and CDR2 is SNEGSKA (reference sequence). Between the trimmed V and J ends, which lost 0 bases and 10 bases, there was a span of 4 bases. The CDR3 runs to 10 residues. CDR3 nucleotide sequence: TGCAGTGCTAGAGACCAGGAGCAGTTCTTC. Amino acid sequence: CSARDQEQFF.

This clonotype was counted a few times. J is TRBJ2-7 and V is TRBV20-1; 8 bases are a match to TRBD2. The V and J ends lost 4 bases and 1 base, in that order; junction bases with no gene match: 6. The CDR3 loop spans 14 amino acids. Germline V lookup: CDR1 DFQATT, CDR2 SNEGSKA (reference sequence). DNA of the CDR3: TGCAGTGCTACGATGCTAGCGGGTTCCTACGAGCAGTACTTC. It encodes CSATMLAGSYEQYF.

The gene calls are TRBV20-1 and TRBJ1-2, with D possibly TRBD1 on 5 matching bases. The germline gives CDR1 DFQATT, CDR2 SNEGSKA (reference sequence). There are 12 residues in the CDR3. Trimming stripped 4 bases from V and 8 bases from J, with 14 bases between. The CDR3: CSATSGGEGYTF. Here the CDR3 DNA reads TGCAGTGCTACCTCCGGGGGGGAGGGCTACACCTTC.